The source of this TCR beta chain is a study of human CD4 T cells and Enterobacteriaceae. Whole-study results and caveats: Broadly cross-reactive clonotypes: about 60% of the 19 ranked in the top 5%.

As regards this clone: Its cognate antigen is unknown.

Deep-level sequencing, detecting one cell in 200,000, covered ex vivo memory CD4+. Measured with immunoSEQ multiplex PCR; TCRdb has only the in-frame clones, and not every one. The table records some 26,000 clones, more than 80% of them present only once. All CD4+ cells other than CD45RA+CCR7+CD95- naive cells were sorted as memory, over 95% pure. Total CD4+ T cells and monocytes came from CD4/CD14 microbead positive selection. Before sorting, cells positive for CD8, CD14, CD16, CD56, CD19 or bright CD25 were removed. The CDR3 runs to 14 residues. Per germline, CDR1 LNHDA and CDR2 SQIVND (reference sequence). Trimming stripped 3 bases from V and 3 bases from J, with 11 bases between.

The receptor was derived from a human donor in good health. The chain uses TRBV19 and TRBJ1-2; possibly TRBD1 for D (5 bases). Sequenced material: memory CD4+ T cells from blood. DNA of the CDR3: TGTGCCAGTAGTATTCAGGGAGACTACTATGGCTACACCTTC. It codes for CASSIQGDYYGYTF.